This TCR beta chain derives from a study of Ad26.COV2.S vaccination and SARS-CoV-2 variants. Turning to the study itself: Doses of Ad26.COV2.S were injected into muscle once or twice, 56 days apart.

Treatment given: over 15 received Ad26.COV2.S at low or high dose, single or two shots; several received placebo; per-sample allocation not given. On day 63 after the first injection, vaccine and placebo recipients gave samples. V was pared by 8 bases and J by 1 base, with 6 bases between. From germline, CDR1 is LNHNV and CDR2 YYDKDF (reference sequence). This CDR3 has 12 amino acids. This table comes from immunoSEQ multiplex PCR, and its TCRdb copy is limited to in-frame clones, with some not included. The table shows hundreds of thousands of clones, with roughly 90% occurring only once. Concerning this clone: Distinct nucleotide sequences in the sample also encode this CDR3.

The genes are TRBV15 and TRBJ1-5; D possibly corresponds to TRBD1 (5 bases). The sequenced sample was peripheral blood, obtained in a trial of Ad26.COV2.S vaccine versus placebo. The TCR comes from a person aged 18 to 59 who received the Ad26.COV2.S COVID-19 vaccine or a placebo. DNA of the CDR3: TGTGCCACCGGGGGAAGCAATCAGCCCCAGCATTTT. It yields the protein CATGGSNQPQHF.